The rows below give T cell receptor beta chains drawn from one sample of a study of breast tumors, draining lymph nodes, adjacent tissues. TCRdb analysed the multiplex PCR reads with MiXCR anew, one entry per CDR3 protein. The sample lists 200,000 to 250,000 distinct CDR3 sequences; approximately 29% were seen once. Sequencing was carried out using axillary lymph node tissue. Source of these receptors: a female donor with breast cancer. Some clones in this sample may be carry-over from other donors' samples. CDR3s include the opening cysteine and the closing phenylalanine or tryptophan. D genes are given only for firm matches. A clone size is listed for some rows: how often the clone was seen (once, few, many), or a class if it is expanded.

size	V	D	J	CDR3	DNA
.	TRBV20-1	.	TRBJ1-6	CSARRSFPLPF	TGCAGTGCTAGGAGGTCTTTCCCCCTCCCCTTT
.	TRBV20-1	TRBD1	TRBJ1-2	CSAGTGGGGANYGYTF	TGCAGTGCTGGAACAGGGGGCGGTGGAGCTAACTATGGCTACACCTTC
many	TRBV20-1	.	TRBJ1-5	CSAKSQGNQPQHF	TGCAGTGCTAAATCACAGGGTAATCAGCCCCAGCATTTT
many	TRBV18	TRBD1	TRBJ1-2	CASSRDRGNYGYTF	TGTGCCAGCTCACGGGACAGGGGCAACTATGGCTACACCTTC
many	TRBV2	TRBD2	TRBJ2-3	CATRIRLAYDPSTDTQYF	TGTGCCACCAGGATCCGACTAGCGTATGATCCTAGCACAGATACGCAGTATTTT
.	TRBV20-1	.	TRBJ1-4	CSAQSGYEKLFF	TGCAGTGCACAGTCAGGGTATGAAAAACTGTTTTTT
many	TRBV6-5	.	TRBJ2-3	CASSRASGTDTQYF	TGTGCCAGCAGTCGGGCTAGCGGCACAGATACGCAGTATTTT
.	TRBV19	.	TRBJ1-2	CASSMDPRVDGHTF	TGTGCCAGTAGTATGGACCCGCGGGTAGACGGCCACACCTTC
.	TRBV15	TRBD2	TRBJ2-6	CATSTSTSVTYVLTF	TGTGCCACCAGCACCTCAACTAGCGTCACCTACGTCCTGACTTTC
.	TRBV7-6	.	TRBJ2-5	CASSPGHQNNQPQYF	TGTGCCAGCAGTCCGGGCCATCAAAATAATCAGCCCCAGTACTTC
few	TRBV7-8	TRBD1	TRBJ1-6	CASSKDRAGGSPLHF	TGTGCCAGCAGCAAAGACAGGGCCGGGGGTTCACCCCTCCACTTT
.	TRBV7-3	TRBD2	TRBJ2-3	CASSLTSGSSYNEQYF	TGTGCCAGCAGCTTAACTAGCGGGAGCTCCTACAATGAGCAGTATTTT
.	TRBV29-1	TRBD2	TRBJ2-7	CSSWGTSGSYEQYF	TGCAGCTCCTGGGGGACTAGCGGGAGCTACGAGCAGTACTTC
.	TRBV12-3/TRBV12-4	TRBD1	TRBJ2-4	CASSSGQGRNIQYF	TGTGCCAGCAGTTCGGGACAGGGAAGAAACATTCAGTACTTC
many	TRBV27	.	TRBJ2-7	CASSLSYYEQYF	TGTGCCAGCAGTTTATCATACTACGAGCAGTACTTC
many	TRBV15	.	TRBJ1-3	CATSRDQWGSSGNTIYF	TGTGCCACCAGCAGAGATCAGTGGGGGAGCTCTGGAAACACCATATATTTT
.	TRBV20-1	TRBD1	TRBJ2-1	CSALYGQGESRFF	TGCAGTGCTCTCTACGGACAGGGGGAGTCGCGGTTCTTC
many	TRBV5-1	.	TRBJ2-7	CASSPRGGGYEQYF	TGCGCCAGCAGCCCGAGGGGAGGGGGATACGAGCAGTACTTC
many	TRBV11-3	.	TRBJ2-4	CASSLGPTDIQYF	TGTGCCAGCAGCTTAGGACCTACTGACATTCAGTACTTC
.	TRBV14	TRBD1	TRBJ1-4	CASSRLGTGINGEKLFF	TGTGCCAGCAGCCGCCTCGGGACAGGGATTAATGGGGAAAAACTGTTTTTT
few	TRBV6-2/TRBV6-3	.	TRBJ2-4	CASSYRDGAKNIQYF	TGTGCCAGCAGTTACCGGGACGGAGCCAAAAACATTCAGTACTTC
.	TRBV7-9	TRBD2	TRBJ2-7	CASSRGLLYEQYF	TGTGCCAGCAGCCGGGGACTACTCTACGAGCAGTACTTC
.	TRBV12-3/TRBV12-4	TRBD2	TRBJ2-3	CASSLASGREDTQYF	TGTGCCAGCAGTCTCGCTAGCGGGAGGGAGGATACGCAGTATTTT
.	TRBV20-1	.	TRBJ1-6	CSASPMGSAPLHF	TGCAGTGCTAGCCCGATGGGCAGCGCACCCCTCCACTTT
few	TRBV27	.	TRBJ1-5	CASREYSNQPQHF	TGTGCCAGCCGAGAGTATAGCAATCAGCCCCAGCATTTT
.	TRBV20-1	TRBD2	TRBJ2-3	CSAREAGGGNEQYF	TGCAGTGCTAGAGAAGCGGGAGGGGGCAATGAGCAGTATTTT
.	TRBV13	.	TRBJ1-2	CASSLHSYGYTF	TGTGCCAGCAGCTTGCACAGCTATGGCTACACCTTC
many	TRBV27	TRBD2	TRBJ2-1	CASSSVAGGRFF	TGTGCCAGCAGTTCCGTAGCGGGAGGGAGGTTCTTC
.	TRBV30	.	TRBJ2-1	CACGWGNEQFF	TGTGCCTGTGGATGGGGGAATGAGCAGTTCTTC
many	TRBV20-1	TRBD1	TRBJ2-7	CSARDRGDEQYF	TGCAGTGCTCGGGACAGGGGGGACGAGCAGTACTTC
many	TRBV7-8	.	TRBJ2-2	CASSAGTQNTGELFF	TGTGCCAGCAGCGCCGGGACACAAAACACCGGGGAGCTGTTTTTT
.	TRBV6-4	.	TRBJ2-5	CASRRRGRETQYF	TGTGCCAGCCGAAGGAGGGGTCGGGAGACCCAGTACTTC
.	TRBV5-1	TRBD2	TRBJ2-2	CASSISGSTGELFF	TGCGCCAGCAGCATCAGCGGGAGCACCGGGGAGCTGTTTTTT
many	TRBV6-5	TRBD2	TRBJ2-1	CASSTGLAGGSNEQFF	TGTGCCAGCAGTACCGGACTAGCGGGAGGGAGTAATGAGCAGTTCTTC
few	TRBV6-6	.	TRBJ1-2	CASSPGTSYGYTF	TGTGCCAGCAGTCCCGGGACATCGTATGGCTACACCTTC
few	TRBV12-3/TRBV12-4	TRBD1	TRBJ1-1	CASSSHGQGVEVTEAFF	TGTGCCAGCAGTTCCCATGGACAGGGGGTAGAGGTCACTGAAGCTTTCTTT
many	TRBV29-1	.	TRBJ2-5	CSVLTGPQSGTQYF	TGCAGCGTCCTGACCGGGCCCCAATCTGGGACCCAGTACTTC
many	TRBV5-5	.	TRBJ2-2	CASSLPPTGELFF	TGTGCCAGCAGCTTGCCCCCCACCGGGGAGCTGTTTTTT
many	TRBV4-3	.	TRBJ2-2	CASSPLGGGDTGELFF	TGCGCCAGCAGCCCCCTGGGAGGGGGCGACACCGGGGAGCTGTTTTTT
many	TRBV20-1	.	TRBJ2-7	CSAGYEQYF	TGCAGTGCTGGGTACGAGCAGTACTTC
many	TRBV6-2/TRBV6-3	.	TRBJ2-3	CASSYSRGADTQYF	TGTGCCAGCAGTTACTCGAGGGGGGCAGATACGCAGTATTTT
.	TRBV6-4	TRBD1	TRBJ2-5	CASRDRGTQYF	TGTGCCAGCCGGGACAGGGGGACCCAGTACTTC
.	TRBV7-3	.	TRBJ2-2	CASSPPGTNTGELFF	TGTGCCAGCAGCCCTCCCGGGACAAACACCGGGGAGCTGTTTTTT
many	TRBV5-1	TRBD2	TRBJ2-3	CASSLVAPGLAGLPNTQYF	TGCGCCAGCAGCTTGGTAGCACCGGGACTAGCGGGATTGCCAAATACGCAGTATTTT
many	TRBV18	.	TRBJ2-3	CASSASTDTQYF	TGTGCCAGCTCAGCTAGCACAGATACGCAGTATTTT
many	TRBV2	.	TRBJ1-4	CASGPGGVGEKLFF	TGTGCCAGCGGCCCGGGTGGAGTAGGTGAAAAACTGTTTTTT
many	TRBV5-1	TRBD2	TRBJ2-5	CASSISGRGSREETQYF	TGCGCCAGCAGCATTAGCGGGAGGGGTTCGCGTGAAGAGACCCAGTACTTC
.	TRBV15	TRBD2	TRBJ2-7	CATSEGLAGGYEQYF	TGTGCCACCAGCGAGGGACTAGCGGGAGGATACGAGCAGTACTTC
many	TRBV4-1	.	TRBJ1-5	CASSQDLQEGQPQHF	TGCGCCAGCAGCCAAGATCTACAGGAGGGTCAGCCCCAGCATTTT
many	TRBV29-1	.	TRBJ2-5	CSVEEFRGYQETQYF	TGCAGCGTTGAAGAGTTTCGTGGATACCAAGAGACCCAGTACTTC
many	TRBV29-1	TRBD2	TRBJ2-1	CSVSGTEFYNEQFF	TGCAGCGTAAGCGGGACTGAATTCTACAATGAGCAGTTCTTC
.	TRBV2	.	TRBJ2-1	CASSYVQGRFAYNEQFF	TGTGCCAGCAGTTATGTACAGGGAAGATTTGCGTATAATGAGCAGTTCTTC
.	TRBV10-1	TRBD2	TRBJ2-7	CASSTSGKGEQYF	TGCGCCAGTTCGACTAGCGGGAAGGGGGAGCAGTACTTC
many	TRBV7-3	.	TRBJ1-6	CASSLDGGTPLHF	TGTGCCAGCAGCTTGGATGGGGGGACACCCCTCCACTTT
many	TRBV18	TRBD1	TRBJ2-5	CASSPRTGPTETQYF	TGTGCCAGCTCACCAAGGACAGGGCCCACGGAGACCCAGTACTTC
many	TRBV19	TRBD2	TRBJ2-7	CASGPGLAGGLAHEQYF	TGTGCCAGTGGCCCGGGACTAGCGGGAGGTCTTGCGCACGAGCAGTACTTC
many	TRBV7-3	.	TRBJ2-1	CASSLIGGALPDHNEQFF	TGTGCCAGCAGCTTAATTGGGGGGGCGTTACCTGATCACAATGAGCAGTTCTTC